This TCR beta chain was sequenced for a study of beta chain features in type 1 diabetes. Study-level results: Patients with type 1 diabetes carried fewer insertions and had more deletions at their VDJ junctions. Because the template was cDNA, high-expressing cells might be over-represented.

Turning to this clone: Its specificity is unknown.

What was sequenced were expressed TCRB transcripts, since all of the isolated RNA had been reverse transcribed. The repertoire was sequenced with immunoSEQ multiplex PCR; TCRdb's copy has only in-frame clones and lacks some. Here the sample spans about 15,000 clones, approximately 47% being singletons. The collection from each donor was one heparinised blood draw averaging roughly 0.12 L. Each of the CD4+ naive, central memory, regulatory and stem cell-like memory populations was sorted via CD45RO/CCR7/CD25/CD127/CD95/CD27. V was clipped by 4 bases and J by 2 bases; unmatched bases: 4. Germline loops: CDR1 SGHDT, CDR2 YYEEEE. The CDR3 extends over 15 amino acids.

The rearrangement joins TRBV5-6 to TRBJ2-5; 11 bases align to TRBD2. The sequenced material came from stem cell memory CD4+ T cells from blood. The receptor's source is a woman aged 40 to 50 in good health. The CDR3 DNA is TGTGCCAGCAGCGACCTAGCGGGGGGTCAAGAGACCCAGTACTTC. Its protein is CASSDLAGGQETQYF.